This is a list of T cell receptor beta chains from one sample in a study of T cell clones after liver transplantation. Here immunoSEQ multiplex PCR was the method, and the copy in TCRdb shows in-frame clones only, minus some. In the table there are more than 45,000 clones, 70% of which are singletons. Sequenced material: CD4+ T cells from blood, taken at the roughly 15-month timepoint. These receptors came from a human patient who received a liver transplant. T cells may partly derive from the graft donor. Both conserved end residues are part of each CDR3. The order of the fields is D gene, CDR3 length, clone size, J gene, V gene, CDR3 protein, CDR3 DNA. The D gene is left open where the match is weak. Clone size is given for some rows only: seen once, a few or many times, or a class if the clone is expanded.

-	17	-	TRBJ1-6	TRBV2	CASSKGGQSSYNSPLHF	TGTGCCAGCAGTAAAGGTGGGCAGAGCTCCTATAATTCACCCCTCCACTTT
-	13	few	TRBJ1-3	TRBV28	CASSDSAGNTIYF	TGTGCCAGCTCGGACAGTGCTGGAAACACCATATATTTT
TRBD2	14	-	TRBJ2-7	TRBV4-2	CASSLTSGEKPQYF	TGTGCCAGCAGCCTGACTAGCGGGGAGAAACCGCAGTACTTC
TRBD1	14	-	TRBJ1-4	TRBV30	CAWSPGTGYEKLFF	TGTGCCTGGAGTCCCGGGACAGGGTATGAAAAACTGTTTTTT
-	13	once	TRBJ1-1	TRBV18	CASSPGWNTEAFF	TGTGCCAGCTCACCAGGCTGGAACACTGAAGCTTTCTTT
TRBD1	16	-	TRBJ2-3	TRBV11-1	CASSPVGGRGTDTQYF	TGTGCCAGCAGCCCGGTAGGCGGCAGGGGGACAGATACGCAGTATTTT
TRBD1	15	-	TRBJ1-4	TRBV5-1	CASSLSRTGGEKLFF	TGCGCCAGCAGCTTGTCTCGGACAGGGGGTGAAAAACTGTTTTTT
-	11	-	TRBJ2-1	TRBV6-6	CASSLYNEQFF	TGTGCCAGCAGCCTCTACAATGAGCAGTTCTTC
-	11	-	TRBJ1-1	TRBV6-5	CASKRGTEAFF	TGTGCCAGCAAACGGGGCACTGAAGCTTTCTTT
TRBD1	13	-	TRBJ2-1	TRBV2	CASRSGDSREQFF	TGTGCCAGCAGGTCAGGGGACAGTCGTGAGCAGTTCTTC
-	16	-	TRBJ2-3	TRBV5-4	CASSSGTQSGTDTQYF	TGTGCCAGCAGCTCCGGGACTCAATCCGGCACAGATACGCAGTATTTT
-	18	-	TRBJ1-2	TRBV5-1	CASSSPSAPQGMDYGYTF	TGCGCCAGCAGCTCCCCATCTGCTCCGCAGGGGATGGACTATGGCTACACCTTC
-	16	-	TRBJ1-6	TRBV28	CASSPTGGGRNSPLHF	TGTGCCAGCAGTCCCACTGGGGGAGGGCGGAATTCACCCCTCCACTTT
TRBD1	15	-	TRBJ1-4	TRBV7-9	CASSLDGTGNEKLFF	TGTGCCAGCAGCTTAGACGGGACAGGGAACGAAAAACTGTTTTTT
TRBD1	14	medium-sized	TRBJ1-3	TRBV9	CASSVRGLEDTIYF	TGTGCCAGCAGCGTCAGGGGGCTGGAGGACACCATATATTTT
-	14	-	TRBJ2-5	TRBV5-4	CASSLDQAQETQYF	TGTGCCAGCAGCTTGGACCAGGCCCAAGAGACCCAGTACTTC
TRBD1	14	-	TRBJ2-5	TRBV28	CASSFTGGRETQYF	TGTGCCAGCAGTTTTACAGGGGGCAGAGAGACCCAGTACTTC
TRBD1	15	-	TRBJ2-5	TRBV28	CASSSLGTDQETQYF	TGTGCCAGCAGCTCCCTCGGGACAGATCAAGAGACCCAGTACTTC
-	15	-	TRBJ2-2	TRBV4-1	CASNHLELITGELFF	TGCGCCAGCAACCACCTCGAGCTAATCACCGGGGAGCTGTTTTTT
TRBD1	14	-	TRBJ2-5	TRBV5-1	CASSLNRGAETQYF	TGCGCCAGCAGCTTGAACAGGGGCGCAGAGACCCAGTACTTC
TRBD1	15	-	TRBJ1-1	TRBV6-4	CASSVDRAMNTEAFF	TGTGCCAGCAGCGTCGACAGGGCCATGAACACTGAAGCTTTCTTT
TRBD1	18	many	TRBJ2-7	TRBV6-1	CASSARDRGLKLVDEQYF	TGTGCCAGCAGTGCGCGGGACAGGGGGCTAAAATTGGTGGACGAGCAGTACTTC
-	13	few	TRBJ2-2	TRBV30	CAWSPGKAGELFF	TGTGCCTGGAGCCCAGGGAAGGCCGGGGAGCTGTTTTTT
-	13	-	TRBJ1-5	TRBV30	CACQDSSNQPQHF	TGTGCCTGCCAAGACAGTAGCAATCAGCCCCAGCATTTT
-	13	-	TRBJ1-1	TRBV6-6	CASSSLGLREAFF	TGTGCCAGCAGCTCTCTGGGCCTTCGCGAAGCTTTCTTT
TRBD2	16	-	TRBJ2-1	TRBV19	CASQRGAGGPVDEQFF	TGTGCCAGTCAACGCGGAGCGGGAGGGCCTGTGGATGAGCAGTTCTTC
-	12	-	TRBJ2-7	TRBV28	CASSLSGYEQYF	TGTGCCAGCAGTTTATCAGGGTACGAGCAGTACTTC
-	15	-	TRBJ1-2	TRBV11-3	CASSLGLGSGSGYTF	TGTGCCAGCAGCTTAGGTCTGGGGTCAGGTTCTGGCTACACCTTC
TRBD1	14	-	TRBJ1-1	TRBV6-1	CASSTGEANTEAFF	TGTGCCAGCAGCACAGGGGAAGCGAACACTGAAGCTTTCTTT
-	14	once	TRBJ2-2	TRBV2	CASMGGSNTGELFF	TGTGCCAGCATGGGCGGGTCGAACACCGGGGAGCTGTTTTTT
TRBD1	13	-	TRBJ1-1	TRBV6-6	CASSPGQGTEAFF	TGTGCCAGCAGCCCGGGACAGGGCACTGAAGCTTTCTTT
TRBD1	16	-	TRBJ1-1	TRBV28	CASSSTTGTEHTEAFF	TGTGCCAGCAGTTCCACCACCGGGACAGAGCACACTGAAGCTTTCTTT
-	14	few	TRBJ1-5	TRBV28	CASSGQRYNQPQHF	TGTGCCAGCAGTGGACAGCGATACAATCAGCCCCAGCATTTT
-	12	few	TRBJ2-5	TRBV5-1	CASSFVGETQYF	TGCGCCAGCAGCTTTGTAGGGGAGACCCAGTACTTC
-	14	-	TRBJ1-5	TRBV19	CASSMSAADQPQHF	TGTGCCAGTAGTATGTCGGCAGCCGATCAGCCCCAGCATTTT
-	12	-	TRBJ1-1	TRBV19	CASRSLNTEAFF	TGTGCCAGTAGGTCTTTGAACACTGAAGCTTTCTTT
-	14	few	TRBJ1-1	TRBV27	CASRGLGGNTEAFF	TGTGCCAGCAGAGGGCTCGGGGGGAACACTGAAGCTTTCTTT
TRBD1	19	few	TRBJ1-2	TRBV18	CASSPGIGTGVGNTYGYTF	TGTGCCAGCTCACCGGGTATAGGGACAGGCGTTGGGAATACGTATGGCTACACCTTC
-	16	-	TRBJ1-1	TRBV5-6	CASSLANRGERPEAFF	TGTGCCAGCAGCTTGGCCAACCGGGGCGAGCGCCCTGAAGCTTTCTTT
TRBD1	11	-	TRBJ1-2	TRBV29-1	CSGGQGSGYTF	TGCAGCGGTGGACAGGGGAGTGGCTACACCTTC
-	14	-	TRBJ2-3	TRBV6-5	CASSHRTQQDTQYF	TGTGCCAGCAGTCACCGGACCCAACAGGATACGCAGTATTTT
-	14	few	TRBJ2-2	TRBV5-8	CASSFLVVAGELFF	TGTGCCAGCAGCTTTTTGGTCGTAGCCGGGGAGCTGTTTTTT
-	15	-	TRBJ1-2	TRBV18	CASSPGRQDRYGYTF	TGTGCCAGCTCACCAGGGAGACAGGATCGCTATGGCTACACCTTC
-	14	-	TRBJ1-2	TRBV27	CASSPNTNTRGYTF	TGTGCCAGCAGTCCGAATACCAACACTAGGGGCTACACCTTC
-	14	-	TRBJ2-1	TRBV29-1	CSVRRGAWDNEQFF	TGCAGCGTCCGTCGGGGGGCCTGGGACAATGAGCAGTTCTTC
-	15	-	TRBJ2-6	TRBV13	CASSRRGSGANVLTF	TGTGCCAGCAGCCGGAGGGGTTCTGGGGCCAACGTCCTGACTTTC
-	13	-	TRBJ2-5	TRBV6-1	CASGGTREETQYF	TGTGCCAGCGGGGGGACCCGGGAAGAGACCCAGTACTTC
TRBD1	16	-	TRBJ2-2	TRBV11-2	CASSLGDRGRTGELFF	TGTGCCAGCAGCTTAGGAGACAGGGGTCGGACCGGGGAGCTGTTTTTT